These 4 T cell receptor beta chains were sequenced from one sample in a study of blood T cell repertoires in COVID-19. Only in-frame clones appear in the TCRdb table, and some are missing; sequencing was by immunoSEQ multiplex PCR. The sample shows some 370,000 clones, around 91% of them seen only once. The sample comprised peripheral blood. The receptors were gathered from a young man with active or convalescent COVID-19.

This clone was recorded only once. The chain recombines TRBV7-2 with TRBJ1-2, with 8 nucleotides matching TRBD1. The CDR3 contains 15 residues. The J segment lost 4 bases and the V segment lost 1 base, leaving 5 bases of the junction unmatched. Germline CDR1 and CDR2: SGHTA and FQGNSA. CDR3 amino acids: CASSLVRQGSYGYTF. In DNA form, the CDR3 reads TGTGCCAGCAGCTTAGTGCGACAGGGGAGCTATGGCTACACCTTC.

The sample holds one count of this clone. This rearrangement joins TRBV19 to TRBJ1-5; D may be TRBD1 (5 bases). Germline values: CDR1 LNHDA, CDR2 SQIVND (reference sequence). The CDR3 totals 13 residues. V lost 4 bases to trimming and J lost 5 bases, with 9 bases between them. In DNA form, the CDR3 reads TGTGCCAGTAGTACGAGCAGGGATCAGCCCCAGCATTTT. Translated, it gives CASSTSRDQPQHF.

This chain links TRBV5-1 with TRBJ2-1, with 11 positions matching TRBD1. The CDR3 totals 15 residues. The ends lost 4 bases at V and 5 bases at J; junction bases unmatched: 5. Germline CDR1 reads SGHRS; CDR2 reads YFSETQ. CDR3 sequence (DNA): TGCGCCAGCAGCGGCCGGGACAGGGGGGACAATGAGCAGTTCTTC. This gives the protein CASSGRDRGDNEQFF.

The chain couples TRBV9 to TRBJ2-7, with TRBD1 matching 7 bases. Germline V gene data show CDR1 as SGDLS and CDR2 as YYNGEE. V lost 1 base to trimming and J lost 2 bases; unmatched junction nucleotides: 3. CDR3 length: 14 residues. CDR3 coding DNA: TGTGCCAGCAGCGTAACGGGGACAGCCTACGAGCAGTACTTC. It is translated as CASSVTGTAYEQYF.